Listed here are 6 T cell receptor beta chains from one sample, sequenced in a study of T cells in Graves' hyperthyroidism and ophthalmopathy. RNA transcripts yielded amplified TCR beta CDR3 regions. HTBI primers were the set used in a first-round RT-PCR of the TCR CDR3. TCRdb re-called the multiplex PCR reads with MiXCR, one entry per CDR3 protein. The sample includes about 570,000 distinct CDR3 sequences, 46% of them seen just once. What was sequenced was peripheral blood or thyroid tissue (not recorded which). The source of these receptors is an adult woman with Graves' disease, either hyperthyroidism or ophthalmopathy (not recorded which).

This clonotype has a count of ten or more. The rearrangement uses TRBV7-8 and TRBJ2-7; D gene uncertain. Trimming left V 6 bases short and J 4 bases short, with 16 bases between. The CDR3 is 14 amino acids. Germline assignment: CDR1 SGHVS and CDR2 FQNEAQ. The CDR3 DNA reads TGTGCCAGCAGACCTTCAGTGGTGGCATACGAGCAGTACTTC. Its protein product is CASRPSVVAYEQYF.

This clonotype occurred many times. The V gene is TRBV9, the J gene TRBJ1-2; D remains unclear. There are 12 residues in the CDR3. V dropped 2 bases and J dropped 8 bases, with 10 bases sitting between them. Germline V gene data show CDR1 as SGDLS and CDR2 as YYNGEE. CDR3 bases: TGTGCCAGCAGCGTCGGCGCCTGGGGCTACACCTTC. Protein product: CASSVGAWGYTF.

The gene calls are TRBV20-1 and TRBJ1-6; maybe TRBD1 (6 bases). Germline V gene lookup returns CDR1 DFQATT and CDR2 SNEGSKA (reference sequence). V shed 0 bases and J shed 7 bases, with 16 bases lying between them. The length of the CDR3 is 16 residues. The CDR3 DNA follows: TGCAGTGCTAGAGAATCTGAGGGGGTCGCGAATTCACCCCTCCACTTT. This encodes CSARESEGVANSPLHF.

The V gene is TRBV15, the J gene TRBJ1-3; unclear D gene. Trimming stripped 2 bases from V and 10 bases from J, with 9 bases between. The CDR3 runs to 12 residues. CDR1 LNHNV and CDR2 YYDKDF come from the germline V gene (reference sequence). CDR3 DNA sequence: TGTGCCACCAGCAGATCTGGAGGAACCATATATTTT. As protein: CATSRSGGTIYF.

This clonotype was found many times. This chain links TRBV20-1 with TRBJ2-7; possible D gene TRBD1, 5 bases. The CDR3 loop spans 15 amino acids. Germline loops: CDR1 DFQATT, CDR2 SNEGSKA (reference sequence). The V end lost 4 bases, the J end lost 4 bases, and 20 bases lay between the germline ends. CDR3 region: CSATPLGADLYEQYF. CDR3 DNA sequence: TGCAGTGCTACCCCCCTAGGGGCAGATCTTTACGAGCAGTACTTC.

In nucleotides, the CDR3 is TGTGCCAGCAGTTTCCAAATCTCTGGCTACACCTTC. This sequence encodes CASSFQISGYTF. This chain connects TRBV12-3 or TRBV12-4 to TRBJ1-2, with unresolved D. V was pared by 3 bases and J by 7 bases, with 9 bases between. CDR3 length: 12 amino acids.